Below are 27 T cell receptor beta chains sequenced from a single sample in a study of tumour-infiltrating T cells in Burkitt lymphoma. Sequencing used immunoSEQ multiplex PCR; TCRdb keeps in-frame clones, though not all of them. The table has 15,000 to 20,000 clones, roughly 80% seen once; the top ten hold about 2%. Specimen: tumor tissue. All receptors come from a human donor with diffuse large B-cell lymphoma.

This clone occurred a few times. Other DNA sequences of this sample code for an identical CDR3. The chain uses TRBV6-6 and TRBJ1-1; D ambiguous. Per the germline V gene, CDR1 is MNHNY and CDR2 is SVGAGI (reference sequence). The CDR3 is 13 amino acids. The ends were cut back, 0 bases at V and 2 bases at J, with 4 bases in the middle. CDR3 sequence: CASSYSVNTEAFF. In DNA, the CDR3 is TGTGCCAGCAGTTACTCCGTTAACACTGAAGCTTTCTTT.

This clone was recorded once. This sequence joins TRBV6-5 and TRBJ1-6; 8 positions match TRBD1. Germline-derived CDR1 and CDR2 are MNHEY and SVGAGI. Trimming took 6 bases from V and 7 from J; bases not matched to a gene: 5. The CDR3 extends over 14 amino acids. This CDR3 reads CASSLRTGNSPLHF. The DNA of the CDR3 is TGTGCCAGCAGCCTCAGGACAGGGAATTCACCCCTCCACTTT.

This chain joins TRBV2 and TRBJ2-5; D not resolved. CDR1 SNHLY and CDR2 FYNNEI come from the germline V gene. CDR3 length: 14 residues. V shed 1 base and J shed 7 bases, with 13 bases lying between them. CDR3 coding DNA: TGTGCCAGCAGTGAAGGGAATACAAGAGGGACCCAGTACTTC. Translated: CASSEGNTRGTQYF.

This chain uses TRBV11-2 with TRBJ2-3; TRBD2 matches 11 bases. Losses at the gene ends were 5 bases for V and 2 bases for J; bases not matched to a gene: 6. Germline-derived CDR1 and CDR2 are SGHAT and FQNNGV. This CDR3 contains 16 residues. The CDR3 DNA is TGTGCCAGCAGCGTGGGACTAGCGGCCCCCACAGATACGCAGTATTTT. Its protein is CASSVGLAAPTDTQYF.

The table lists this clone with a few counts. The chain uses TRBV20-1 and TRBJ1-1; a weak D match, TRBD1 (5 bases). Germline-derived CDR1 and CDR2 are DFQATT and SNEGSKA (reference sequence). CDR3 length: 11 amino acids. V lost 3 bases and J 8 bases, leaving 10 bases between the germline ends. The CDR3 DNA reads TGCAGTGCTAGCGACAGACTCGAAGCTTTCTTT. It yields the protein CSASDRLEAFF.

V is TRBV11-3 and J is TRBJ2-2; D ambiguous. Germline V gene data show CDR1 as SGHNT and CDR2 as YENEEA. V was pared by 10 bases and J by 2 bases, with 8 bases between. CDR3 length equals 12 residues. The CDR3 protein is CATNDNTGELFF. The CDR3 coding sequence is TGTGCCACCAACGACAACACCGGGGAGCTGTTTTTT.

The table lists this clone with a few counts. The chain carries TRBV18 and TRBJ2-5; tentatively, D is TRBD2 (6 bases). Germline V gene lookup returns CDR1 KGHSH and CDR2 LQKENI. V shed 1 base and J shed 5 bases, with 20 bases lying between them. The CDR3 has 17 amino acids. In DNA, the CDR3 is TGTGCCAGCTCACCACTGATGCACGACGGGAGTGGGGAGACCCAGTACTTC. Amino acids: CASSPLMHDGSGETQYF. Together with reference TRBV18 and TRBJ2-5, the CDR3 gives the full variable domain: NAGVMQNPRHLVRRRGQEARLRCSPMKGHSHVYWYRQLPEEGLKFMVYLQKENIIDESGMPKERFSAEFPKEGPSILRIQQVVRGDSAAYFCASSPLMHDGSGETQYFGPGTRLLVL.

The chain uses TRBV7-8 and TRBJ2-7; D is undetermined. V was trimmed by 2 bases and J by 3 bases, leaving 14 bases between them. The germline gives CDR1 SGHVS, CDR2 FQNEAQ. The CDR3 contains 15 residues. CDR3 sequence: CASSLSLQPVYEQYF. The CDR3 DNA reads TGTGCCAGCAGCTTAAGTCTACAGCCAGTCTACGAGCAGTACTTC. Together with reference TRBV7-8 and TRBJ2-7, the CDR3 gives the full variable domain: GAGVSQSPRYKVAKRGQDVALRCDPISGHVSLFWYQQALGQGPEFLTYFQNEAQLDKSGLPSDRFFAERPEGSVSTLKIQRTQQEDSAVYLCASSLSLQPVYEQYFGPGTRLTVT.

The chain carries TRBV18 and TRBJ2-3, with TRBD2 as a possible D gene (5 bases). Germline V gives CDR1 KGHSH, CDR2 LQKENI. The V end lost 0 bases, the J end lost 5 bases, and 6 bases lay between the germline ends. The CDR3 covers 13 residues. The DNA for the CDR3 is TGTGCCAGCTCACCACCCGGGGTAGATACGCAGTATTTT. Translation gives CASSPPGVDTQYF. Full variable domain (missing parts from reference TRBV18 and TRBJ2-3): NAGVMQNPRHLVRRRGQEARLRCSPMKGHSHVYWYRQLPEEGLKFMVYLQKENIIDESGMPKERFSAEFPKEGPSILRIQQVVRGDSAAYFCASSPPGVDTQYFGPGTRLTVL.

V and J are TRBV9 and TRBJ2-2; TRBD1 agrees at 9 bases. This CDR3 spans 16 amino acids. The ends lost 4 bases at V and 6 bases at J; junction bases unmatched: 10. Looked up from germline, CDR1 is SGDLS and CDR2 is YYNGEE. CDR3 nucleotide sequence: TGTGCCAGCAGCCCGCCAACGGGACAGGGTTCCGGGGAGCTGTTTTTT. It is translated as CASSPPTGQGSGELFF.

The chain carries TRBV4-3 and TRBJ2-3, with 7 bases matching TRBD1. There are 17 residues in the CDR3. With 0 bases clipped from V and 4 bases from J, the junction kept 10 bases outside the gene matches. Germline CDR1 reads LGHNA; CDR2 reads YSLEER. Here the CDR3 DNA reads TGCGCCAGCAGCCAAGAAAGACAGGGAGTACCGGCAGATACGCAGTATTTT. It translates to CASSQERQGVPADTQYF.

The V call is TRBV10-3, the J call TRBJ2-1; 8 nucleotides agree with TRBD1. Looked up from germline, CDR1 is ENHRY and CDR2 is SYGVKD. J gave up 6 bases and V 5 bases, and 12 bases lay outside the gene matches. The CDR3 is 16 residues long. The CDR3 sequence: CAISFPRDRSGNEQFF. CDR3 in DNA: TGTGCCATCAGTTTCCCCCGGGACAGGTCGGGCAATGAGCAGTTCTTC.

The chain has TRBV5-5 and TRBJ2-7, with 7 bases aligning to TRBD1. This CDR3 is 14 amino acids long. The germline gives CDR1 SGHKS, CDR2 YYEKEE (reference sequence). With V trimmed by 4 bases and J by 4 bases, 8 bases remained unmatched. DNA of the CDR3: TGTGCCAGCAGCATACTCGACAGGGAGTACGAGCAGTACTTC. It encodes CASSILDREYEQYF.

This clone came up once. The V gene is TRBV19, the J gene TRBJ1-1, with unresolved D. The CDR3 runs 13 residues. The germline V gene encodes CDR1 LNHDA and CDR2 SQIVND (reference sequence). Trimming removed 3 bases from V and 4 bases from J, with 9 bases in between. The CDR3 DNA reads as TGTGCCAGTAGTATGCTTCAGGTCACTGAAGCTTTCTTT. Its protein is CASSMLQVTEAFF.

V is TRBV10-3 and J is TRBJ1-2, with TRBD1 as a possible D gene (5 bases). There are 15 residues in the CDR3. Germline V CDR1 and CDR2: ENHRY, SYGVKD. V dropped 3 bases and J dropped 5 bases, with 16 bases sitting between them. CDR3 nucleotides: TGTGCCATCAGTGAAAAGGGAGGGGCTATGTATGGCTACACCTTC. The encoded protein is CAISEKGGAMYGYTF.

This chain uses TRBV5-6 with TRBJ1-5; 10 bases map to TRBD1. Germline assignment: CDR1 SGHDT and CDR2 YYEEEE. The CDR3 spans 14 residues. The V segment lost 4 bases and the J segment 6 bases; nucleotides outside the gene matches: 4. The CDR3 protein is CASSRQGASQPQHF. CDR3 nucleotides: TGTGCCAGCAGCCGACAGGGGGCTAGTCAGCCCCAGCATTTT.

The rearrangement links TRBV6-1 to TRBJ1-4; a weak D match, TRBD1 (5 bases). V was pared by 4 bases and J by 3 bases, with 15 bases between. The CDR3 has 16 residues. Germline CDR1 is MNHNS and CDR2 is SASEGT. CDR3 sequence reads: CASSGRQLGANEKLFF. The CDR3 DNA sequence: TGTGCCAGCAGTGGAAGACAGCTAGGGGCTAATGAAAAACTGTTTTTT.

The DNA for the CDR3 is TGTGCCAGCAAGGGGGGGGTAGAGTACAATGAGCAGTTCTTC. Encoded protein: CASKGGVEYNEQFF. The chain has TRBV5-4 and TRBJ2-1; tentatively, D is TRBD2 (7 bases). This CDR3 contains 14 residues. CDR1 and CDR2 from the germline V gene are SGHNT and YYREEE (reference sequence). V shed 6 bases and J shed 4 bases, with 14 bases lying between them.

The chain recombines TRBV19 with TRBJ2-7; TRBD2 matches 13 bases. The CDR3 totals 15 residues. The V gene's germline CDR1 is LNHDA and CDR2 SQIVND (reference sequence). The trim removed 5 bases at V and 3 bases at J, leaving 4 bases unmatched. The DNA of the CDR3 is TGTGCCAGTAGTCCACGGACTAGCGGGAGCTACGAGCAGTACTTC. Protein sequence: CASSPRTSGSYEQYF.

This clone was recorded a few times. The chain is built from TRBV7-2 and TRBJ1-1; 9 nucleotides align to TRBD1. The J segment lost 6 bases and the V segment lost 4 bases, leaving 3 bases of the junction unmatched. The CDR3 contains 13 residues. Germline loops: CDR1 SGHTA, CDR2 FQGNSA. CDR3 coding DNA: TGTGCCAGCAGCTCACAGGGGGCTGCTGAAGCTTTCTTT. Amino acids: CASSSQGAAEAFF.

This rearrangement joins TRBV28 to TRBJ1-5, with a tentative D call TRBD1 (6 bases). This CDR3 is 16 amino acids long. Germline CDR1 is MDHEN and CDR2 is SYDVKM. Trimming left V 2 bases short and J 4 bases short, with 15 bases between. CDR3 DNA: TGTGCCAGCAGTTTAAGGCAGGGGATATTTAATCAGCCCCAGCATTTT. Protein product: CASSLRQGIFNQPQHF.

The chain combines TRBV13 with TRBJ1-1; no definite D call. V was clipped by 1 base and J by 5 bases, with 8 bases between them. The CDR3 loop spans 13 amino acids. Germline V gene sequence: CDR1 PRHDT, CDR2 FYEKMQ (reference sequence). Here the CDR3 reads CASSLELWTEAFF. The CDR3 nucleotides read TGTGCCAGCAGCTTAGAATTATGGACTGAAGCTTTCTTT.

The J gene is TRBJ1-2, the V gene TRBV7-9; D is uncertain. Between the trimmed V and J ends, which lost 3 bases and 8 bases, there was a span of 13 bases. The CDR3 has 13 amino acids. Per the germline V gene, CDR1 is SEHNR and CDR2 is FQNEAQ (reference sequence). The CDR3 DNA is TGTGCCAGCAGCTTCCCTTTATCGGGGGGCTACACCTTC. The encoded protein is CASSFPLSGGYTF.

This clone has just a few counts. CDR3 nucleotides: TGTGCCAGCAGCTTAGAGTTAGGACAGGTCTACGAGCAGTACTTC. Its protein product is CASSLELGQVYEQYF. The chain combines TRBV7-9 with TRBJ2-7; 7 bases fit TRBD1. This CDR3 contains 15 residues. Per germline, CDR1 SEHNR and CDR2 FQNEAQ (reference sequence). J was trimmed by 3 bases and V by 1 base; bases with no gene match: 6.

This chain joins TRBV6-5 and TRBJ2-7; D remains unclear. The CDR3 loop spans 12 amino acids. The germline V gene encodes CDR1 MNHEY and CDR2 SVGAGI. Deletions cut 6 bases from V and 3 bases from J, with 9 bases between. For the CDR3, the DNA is TGTGCCAGCAGAGCCTTTAACTACGAGCAGTACTTC. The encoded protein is CASRAFNYEQYF.

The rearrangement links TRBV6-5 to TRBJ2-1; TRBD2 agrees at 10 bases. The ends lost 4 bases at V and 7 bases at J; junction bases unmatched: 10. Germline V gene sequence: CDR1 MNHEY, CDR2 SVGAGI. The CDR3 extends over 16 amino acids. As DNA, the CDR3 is TGTGCCAGCAGTTCCCCCACTAGCGGGGTGTATAATGAGCAGTTCTTC. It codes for CASSSPTSGVYNEQFF.

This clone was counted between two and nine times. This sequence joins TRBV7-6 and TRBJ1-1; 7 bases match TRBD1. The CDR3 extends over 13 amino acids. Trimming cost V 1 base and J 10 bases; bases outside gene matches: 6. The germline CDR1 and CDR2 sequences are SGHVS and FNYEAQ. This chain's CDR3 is CASSLGYGTAAFF. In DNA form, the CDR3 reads TGTGCCAGCAGCTTAGGTTATGGGACAGCAGCTTTCTTT.